This is a list of T cell receptor beta chains from one sample in a study of shared clonotypes between healthy human individuals. Libraries were prepared by immunoSEQ multiplex PCR; TCRdb keeps only in-frame clonotypes and omits some of them. The table shows about 1 million clones, with about 76% occurring only once. The sample consisted of memory CD4+ T cells sorted from blood. The source is a man between 18 and 35 years old in good health. CDR3s include the opening cysteine and the closing phenylalanine or tryptophan. A D gene is named only where the DNA matches it firmly. Clone size is not always given. Where it is, it says once, few, many or a class for expanded clones.

d_gene | j_gene | v_gene | abundance | CDR3nt | CDR3aa
TRBD2 | TRBJ2-7 | TRBV4-2 | once | TGTGCCAGCAGCCAAGGCCCGCTAGCGGGGGGCTACGAGCAGTACTTC | CASSQGPLAGGYEQYF
- | TRBJ2-3 | TRBV5-1 | - | TGCGCCAGCAGCTTGGATAGCCTAGCCGGCACAGATACGCAGTATTTT | CASSLDSLAGTDTQYF
- | TRBJ1-5 | TRBV18 | - | TGTGCCAGCTCACCAGTCGGCAGCGACGTTGGGCCCCAGCATTTT | CASSPVGSDVGPQHF
TRBD1 | TRBJ2-7 | TRBV10-3 | - | TGTGCCACCGGGACAGGTAGCTACGAGCAGTACTTC | CATGTGSYEQYF
TRBD2 | TRBJ2-1 | TRBV5-1 | - | TGCGCCAGCAGCTTAACTAGCGGGAGGTATTACAATGAGCAGTTCTTC | CASSLTSGRYYNEQFF
- | TRBJ1-3 | TRBV30 | - | TGTGCCTGGAGTGAAGGGGGCTCTGGAAACACCATATATTTT | CAWSEGGSGNTIYF
- | TRBJ1-4 | TRBV18 | - | TGTGCCAGCTCACCATCGACAAGTCGGAATGAAAAACTGTTTTTT | CASSPSTSRNEKLFF
TRBD1 | TRBJ2-7 | TRBV9 | once | TGTGCCAGCAACTTGCCTTGGACAGGGGTGCGCTTCGAGCAGTACTTC | CASNLPWTGVRFEQYF
TRBD1 | TRBJ2-1 | TRBV25-1 | - | TGTGCCAGCAGTGAATACAGGGGGCAGTCCAATGAGCAGTTCTTC | CASSEYRGQSNEQFF
TRBD1 | TRBJ1-2 | TRBV5-1 | few | TGCGCCAGCAGCTCGACAGGGAAGGTGGATGGCTACACCTTC | CASSSTGKVDGYTF
- | TRBJ1-1 | TRBV28 | - | TGTGCCAGCAGTTGGTCGAACACTGAAGCTTTCTTT | CASSWSNTEAFF
TRBD1 | TRBJ2-7 | TRBV5-1 | - | TGCGCCAGCAGCACCCGGACAGGGGGCTTCGAGCAGTACTTC | CASSTRTGGFEQYF
TRBD1 | TRBJ1-1 | TRBV6-5 | - | TGTGCCAGCAGTTACGCCCTTGGGACAGCCAAAAAAGCTTTCTTT | CASSYALGTAKKAFF
TRBD1 | TRBJ2-7 | TRBV6-1 | - | TGTGCCAGCAGGGGACAGGGATTCGAAGAGCAGTACTTC | CASRGQGFEEQYF
TRBD2 | TRBJ2-1 | TRBV11-2 | - | TGTGCCAGCAGCCCCAGGAGGACTAGCGGTGATGAGCAGTTCTTC | CASSPRRTSGDEQFF
TRBD1 | TRBJ2-3 | TRBV11-3 | - | TGTGCCAGCAGCGAAGGACAGGGGTCGACAGATACGCAGTATTTT | CASSEGQGSTDTQYF
- | TRBJ1-3 | TRBV7-2 | - | TGTGCCAGCAGCTTAGTAGCTGGGGTCGGAAACACCATATATTTT | CASSLVAGVGNTIYF
TRBD2 | TRBJ2-1 | TRBV7-2 | - | TGTGCCAGCAGCCCCGGACTAGGTTCGACCTATGAGCAGTTCTTC | CASSPGLGSTYEQFF
- | TRBJ1-2 | TRBV27 | - | TGTGCCAGCAGTTTATCGCGGGGGGACTATGGCTACACCTTC | CASSLSRGDYGYTF
- | TRBJ1-1 | TRBV27 | - | TGTGCCAGCAGTTACAAAGAGAACACTGAAGCTTTCTTT | CASSYKENTEAFF
- | TRBJ2-5 | TRBV18 | few | TGTGCCAGCTCACCACCTAGGGGGTCGAACCAAGAGACCCAGTACTTC | CASSPPRGSNQETQYF
- | TRBJ2-5 | TRBV7-2 | - | TGTGCCAGCAGCTTAGAAGGACGGATCCAAGAGACCCAGTACTTC | CASSLEGRIQETQYF
- | TRBJ2-1 | TRBV18 | - | TGTGCCAGCTCACCCCTCGGACCCCTCCCGCCCGTCTTC | CASSPLGPLPPVF
- | TRBJ2-7 | TRBV7-9 | - | TGTGCCAGCAGCTTATCGGGGAGCTCCTACGAGCAGTACTTC | CASSLSGSSYEQYF
TRBD1 | TRBJ1-6 | TRBV27 | - | TGTGCCAGCAGTTTATTCGGAGGACAGGGGTATTCACCCCTCCACTTT | CASSLFGGQGYSPLHF
- | TRBJ2-7 | TRBV5-6 | few | TGTGCCAGCAGCTTGGACAGGTCTACCTACGAGCAGTACTTC | CASSLDRSTYEQYF
- | TRBJ2-1 | TRBV27 | - | TGTGCCAGCGGAACAGGGAGGACCTACAATGAGCAGTTCTTC | CASGTGRTYNEQFF
TRBD2 | TRBJ2-3 | TRBV27 | - | TGTGCCAGCAGTTTTAAGGTGGGAGCGGGACGCCTCACAGATACGCAGTATTTT | CASSFKVGAGRLTDTQYF
- | TRBJ1-5 | TRBV25-1 | many | TGTGCCAGCAGTGAATTTGAGAGGGTAACAAATCAGCCCCAGCATTTT | CASSEFERVTNQPQHF
TRBD1 | TRBJ2-2 | TRBV29-1 | - | TGCAGCGTTGTGGGACAGAGGAGCACCGGGGAGCTGTTTTTT | CSVVGQRSTGELFF
TRBD2 | TRBJ2-1 | TRBV10-3 | once | TGTGCCATCAGCCCCCAAGGACTAGCGAGCTCCTACAATGAGCAGTTCTTC | CAISPQGLASSYNEQFF
TRBD2 | TRBJ2-2 | TRBV10-3 | - | TGTGCCATCAGCAGTGCATCTGATAGCGGGAGGGCCACCGGGGAGCTGTTTTTT | CAISSASDSGRATGELFF
TRBD2 | TRBJ2-7 | TRBV4-2 | - | TGTGCCAGCAGCCATTACGGGACTAGCGGCTCCTACGAGCAGTACTTC | CASSHYGTSGSYEQYF
TRBD2 | TRBJ2-7 | TRBV10-3 | - | TGTGCCATCAGTGAGGGCGGGGGAAGCTCCTACGAGCAGTACTTC | CAISEGGGSSYEQYF
TRBD1 | TRBJ2-7 | TRBV2 | - | TGTGCCAGCAGTGTAAACAGGGGGCCCGAGCAGTACTTC | CASSVNRGPEQYF
TRBD1 | TRBJ2-2 | TRBV19 | - | TGTGCCAGTAGTATCCACACGGGGACAGGGGGCACCGGGGAGCTGTTTTTT | CASSIHTGTGGTGELFF
TRBD2 | TRBJ2-7 | TRBV15 | - | TGTGCCACCAGCAGAGATTGGTTAGCGGGAGGCCCTCGCTCCTACGAGCAGTACTTC | CATSRDWLAGGPRSYEQYF
- | TRBJ1-2 | TRBV6-5 | few | TGTGCCAGCAGTTACTCGGGCGGGGGTGGTGGCTACACCTTC | CASSYSGGGGGYTF
- | TRBJ2-3 | TRBV4-3 | - | TGCGCCAGCAGCCAGCACCCCGGGGTGAAAGCCACAGATACGCAGTATTTT | CASSQHPGVKATDTQYF
- | TRBJ2-5 | TRBV5-1 | - | TGCGCCAGCAGCCTCCGGTTGTTTGAGACCCAGTACTTC | CASSLRLFETQYF
- | TRBJ2-7 | TRBV29-1 | - | TGCAGCGCCCGGGCGGGGCTCTACGAGCAGTACTTC | CSARAGLYEQYF